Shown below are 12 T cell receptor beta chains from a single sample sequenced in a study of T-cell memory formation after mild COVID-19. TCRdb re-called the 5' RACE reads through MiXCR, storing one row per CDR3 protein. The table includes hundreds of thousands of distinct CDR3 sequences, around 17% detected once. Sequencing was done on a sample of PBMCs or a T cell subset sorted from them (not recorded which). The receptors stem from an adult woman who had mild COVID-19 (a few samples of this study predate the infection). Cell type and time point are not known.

For the CDR3, the DNA is TGTGCCAGCAGTTACTCGACGAGTTTTAGCCCAGATACGCAGTATTTT. Translation: CASSYSTSFSPDTQYF. The chain recombines TRBV6-5 with TRBJ2-3; D is unresolved. Germline V lookup: CDR1 MNHEY, CDR2 SVGAGI. V was shortened by 0 bases and J by 4 bases, with 14 bases between the two germline ends. The CDR3 has 16 residues.

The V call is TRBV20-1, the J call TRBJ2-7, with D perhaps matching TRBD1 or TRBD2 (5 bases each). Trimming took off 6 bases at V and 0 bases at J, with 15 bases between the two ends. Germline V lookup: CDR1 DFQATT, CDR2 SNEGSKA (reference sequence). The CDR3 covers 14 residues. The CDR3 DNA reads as TGCAGTGCCACAACCGGGGCCCGCTCCTACGAGCAGTACTTC. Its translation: CSATTGARSYEQYF.

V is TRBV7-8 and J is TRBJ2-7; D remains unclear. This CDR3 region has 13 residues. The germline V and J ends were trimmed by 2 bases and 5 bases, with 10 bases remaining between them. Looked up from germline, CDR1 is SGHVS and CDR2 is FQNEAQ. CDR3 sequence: CASSLSPTHEQYF. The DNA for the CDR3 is TGTGCCAGCAGCTTATCCCCGACCCACGAGCAGTACTTC.

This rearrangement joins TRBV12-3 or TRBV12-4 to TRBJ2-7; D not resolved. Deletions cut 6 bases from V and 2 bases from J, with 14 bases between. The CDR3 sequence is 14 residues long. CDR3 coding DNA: TGTGCCAGCAGCCCGGACGGAATAGCCTACGAGCAGTACTTC. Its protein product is CASSPDGIAYEQYF.

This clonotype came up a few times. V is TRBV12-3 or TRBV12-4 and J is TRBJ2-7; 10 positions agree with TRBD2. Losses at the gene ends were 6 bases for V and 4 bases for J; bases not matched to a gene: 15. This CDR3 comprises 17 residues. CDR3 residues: CASSLSGASGSFYEQYF. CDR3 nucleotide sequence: TGTGCCAGCAGCCTAAGCGGGGCTAGCGGGAGTTTTTACGAGCAGTACTTC.

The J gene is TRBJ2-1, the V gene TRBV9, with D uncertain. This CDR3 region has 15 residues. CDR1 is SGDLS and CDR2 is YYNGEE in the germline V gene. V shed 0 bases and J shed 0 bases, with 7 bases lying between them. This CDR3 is CASSVGRSSYNEQFF. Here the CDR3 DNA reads TGTGCCAGCAGCGTAGGAAGGAGCTCCTACAATGAGCAGTTCTTC.

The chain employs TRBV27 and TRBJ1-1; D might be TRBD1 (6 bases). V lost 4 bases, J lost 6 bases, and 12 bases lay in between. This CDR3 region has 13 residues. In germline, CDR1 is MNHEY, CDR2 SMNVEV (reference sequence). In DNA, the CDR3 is TGTGCCAGCAGTTCAACACAGGGCGCTGAAGCTTTCTTT. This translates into CASSSTQGAEAFF.

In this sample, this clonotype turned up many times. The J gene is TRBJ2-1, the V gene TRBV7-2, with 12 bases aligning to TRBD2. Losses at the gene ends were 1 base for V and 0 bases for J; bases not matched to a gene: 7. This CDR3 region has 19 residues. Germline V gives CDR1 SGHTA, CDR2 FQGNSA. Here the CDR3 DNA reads TGTGCCAGCAGCTTAGTACTGCTAGCGGGAGGGATCTCCTACAATGAGCAGTTCTTC. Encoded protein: CASSLVLLAGGISYNEQFF.

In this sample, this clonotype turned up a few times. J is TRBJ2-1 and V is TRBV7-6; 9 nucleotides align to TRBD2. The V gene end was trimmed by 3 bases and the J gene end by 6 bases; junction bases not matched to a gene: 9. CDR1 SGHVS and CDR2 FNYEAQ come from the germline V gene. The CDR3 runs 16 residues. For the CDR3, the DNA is TGTGCCAGCAGCTTTCAAGCGGGAGGTGTGTTCAATGAGCAGTTCTTC. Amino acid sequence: CASSFQAGGVFNEQFF.

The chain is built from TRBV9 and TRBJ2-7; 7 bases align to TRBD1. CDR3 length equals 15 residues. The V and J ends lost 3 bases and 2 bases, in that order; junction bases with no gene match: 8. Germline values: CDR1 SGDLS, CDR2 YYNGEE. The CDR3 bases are TGTGCCAGCAGCGACGGACAGGTAAATGCCTACGAGCAGTACTTC. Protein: CASSDGQVNAYEQYF. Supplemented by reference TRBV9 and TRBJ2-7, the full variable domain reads DSGVTQTPKHLITATGQRVTLRCSPRSGDLSVYWYQQSLDQGLQFLIQYYNGEERAKGNILERFSAQQFPDLHSELNLSSLELGDSALYFCASSDGQVNAYEQYFGPGTRLTVT.

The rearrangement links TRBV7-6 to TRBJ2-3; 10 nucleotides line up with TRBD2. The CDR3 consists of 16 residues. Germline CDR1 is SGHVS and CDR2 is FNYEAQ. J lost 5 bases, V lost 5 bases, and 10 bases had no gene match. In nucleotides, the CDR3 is TGTGCCAGCAGCCTTTCGCGACTAGCGGGCAGAGATACGCAGTATTTT. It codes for CASSLSRLAGRDTQYF.

In nucleotides, the CDR3 is TGCGCCAGCAGCTTGGACATGGCGCTAGGGGAGCAGTACTTC. The encoded protein is CASSLDMALGEQYF. V and J are TRBV5-1 and TRBJ2-7, with unresolved D. CDR1 and CDR2 from the germline V gene are SGHRS and YFSETQ. The CDR3 has 14 amino acids. V was cut by 0 bases and J by 7 bases, with 14 bases left in between.